Presented here are 14 T cell receptor beta chains from one specimen sequenced in a study of tumor-infiltrating lymphocytes in primary liver carcinoma. The authors took blood RNA from unsorted whole blood and also extracted germline DNA. A primer in the constant region served to generate TCR beta cDNA from 450 to 600 ng of total RNA. The TCR beta library was amplified through three nested multiplex PCR rounds in a modified ARM-PCR procedure. A C-beta reverse primer was combined with TRBV1-TRBV30 forward primers in the first two PCR rounds, and each round had approximately 10 cycles. MiXCR, run by TCRdb on the multiplex PCR reads, gives a single entry per CDR3 protein. The table has about 320,000 distinct CDR3 sequences, approximately 60% seen once. The sequenced sample consisted of peripheral blood. The receptors derive from a man aged 40-49 years with primary liver carcinoma and hepatitis B virus infection.

As for this clonotype: One base away lies a much larger clone, so this may be a sequencing read error. This chain connects TRBV6-2 or TRBV6-3 to TRBJ2-5; no firm D call. Germline V gives CDR1 MNHEY, CDR2 SVGEGT. The CDR3 is 13 amino acids. For the CDR3, the DNA is TGTGTCAGCAGCTTGACCTACGCGGAGACCCAGTACTTC. Protein: CVSSLTYAETQYF.

At least ten counts were recorded for this clonotype. This rearrangement joins TRBV4-2 to TRBJ2-2, with 9 nucleotides matching TRBD2. The trim removed 2 bases at V and 9 bases at J, leaving 10 bases unmatched. This CDR3 comprises 16 residues. Germline assignment: CDR1 LGHNA and CDR2 YNFKEQ. In nucleotides, the CDR3 is TGTGCCAGCAGCCAAAGACTAGCGGACCCTTTGAGGGAGCTGTTTTTT. Residues: CASSQRLADPLRELFF.

Remarks on this clonotype: One base away lies a much larger clone, so this may be a sequencing read error. V usage is TRBV6-6 and J usage is TRBJ2-7; 12 bases are a match to TRBD1. V lost 6 bases, J lost 5 bases, and 5 bases stayed unmatched. The germline V gene has CDR1 MNHNY and CDR2 SVGAGI (reference sequence). This CDR3 contains 14 residues. The CDR3 DNA follows: TGTGCCAGCAGGGGACAGGGGGCATCCCACGAGCAGTACTTC. Translated, it gives CASRGQGASHEQYF.

The V call is TRBV10-3, the J call TRBJ2-3; D is ambiguous. Per germline, CDR1 ENHRY and CDR2 SYGVKD. The V end was cut by 4 bases, the J end by 0 bases, with 8 bases between. The CDR3 has 14 residues. The CDR3 sequence is CAISVPSSTDTQYF. The CDR3 bases are TGTGCCATCAGTGTCCCATCTAGCACAGATACGCAGTATTTT.

As regards this clonotype: This may stem from a read error, because a much larger clone lies one nucleotide away. This chain links TRBV4-2 with TRBJ1-2, with D maybe TRBD1 (5 bases). Germline V CDR1 and CDR2: LGHNA, YNFKEQ. V was shortened by 2 bases and J by 8 bases, with 15 bases between the two germline ends. The CDR3 is 14 residues long. CDR3 coding DNA: TGTGCCAGCAGCCAATCCGCGGGGGGACGCGGCTACACCTTC. Protein sequence: CASSQSAGGRGYTF.

This chain links TRBV5-4 with TRBJ2-5; TRBD1 or TRBD2 may be the D gene (6 bases each). This CDR3 has 14 residues. Germline V gene sequence: CDR1 SGHNT, CDR2 YYREEE (reference sequence). Trimming took off 4 bases at V and 2 bases at J, with 12 bases between the two ends. CDR3 sequence reads: CASSRGTNQETQYF. Here the CDR3 DNA reads TGTGCCAGCAGCCGGGGGACAAATCAAGAGACCCAGTACTTC.

V and J are TRBV29-1 and TRBJ1-5, with no clear D. The J call may be wrong; the DNA end is better matched by TRBJ2-3. Germline lookup yields CDR1 SQVTM and CDR2 ANQGSEA. The CDR3 is 12 amino acids. CDR3 sequence: CSVAETYQPQYF. CDR3 in DNA: TGCAGCGTTGCAGAGACCTATCAGCCCCAGTATTTT.

This sequence joins TRBV5-1 and TRBJ2-3; D ambiguous. The germline gives CDR1 SGHRS, CDR2 YFSETQ. The CDR3 sequence is 13 residues long. V lost 0 bases to trimming and J lost 6 bases, with 8 bases between them. The CDR3 nucleotides read TGCGCCAGCAGCTTGGCTGAATCCGATACGCAGTATTTT. It codes for CASSLAESDTQYF.

This clonotype has only a few counts. Just one base apart from a much larger clone, this may be a read error. The rearrangement links TRBV12-3 or TRBV12-4 to TRBJ1-4; D gene ambiguous. This CDR3 comprises 14 residues. V shed 3 bases and J shed 6 bases, with 11 bases lying between them. CDR3 in DNA: TGTGCCAGCAGTTTTAACGGCCTCGATGAAAAACTGTTTTTT. Translation: CASSFNGLDEKLFF.

This clonotype has just a few counts. The chain has TRBV5-4 and TRBJ2-1; unclear D gene. The V gene's germline CDR1 is SGHNT and CDR2 YYREEE (reference sequence). Trimming left V 2 bases short and J 5 bases short, with 8 bases between. This CDR3 contains 13 residues. The CDR3 DNA sequence: TGTGCCAGCAGCTTTGTGCCCGACAATGAGCAGTTCTTC. It translates to CASSFVPDNEQFF.

This clonotype was seen at least ten times. V is TRBV29-1 and J is TRBJ2-7, with TRBD2 matching over 8 bases. The CDR3 has 15 residues. In germline, CDR1 is SQVTM, CDR2 ANQGSEA. Trimming at V came to 4 bases and at J to 0 bases, leaving 8 bases not matched to a gene. The CDR3 DNA sequence: TGCAGCGTTGTTACGCGGGAGGCCTACTCCTACGAGCAGTACTTC. It specifies CSVVTREAYSYEQYF.

On this clonotype itself: A read error may explain this, as a much larger clone is one base away. The chain couples TRBV6-2 or TRBV6-3 to TRBJ1-5; D uncertain. The germline V gene encodes CDR1 MNHEY and CDR2 SVGEGT. Trimming took 6 bases from V and 2 from J, leaving 11 bases between them. The CDR3 extends over 14 amino acids. The CDR3 here is CASRYPRGNQPQHF. CDR3 coding DNA: TGTGCCAGCAGATATCCCCGAGGCAATCAGCCCCAGCATTTT.

This clonotype occurred a few times. The chain employs TRBV13 and TRBJ1-2; D remains unclear. CDR1 and CDR2 from the germline V gene are PRHDT and FYEKMQ (reference sequence). The CDR3 is 9 residues long. The V end was cut by 9 bases, the J end by 7 bases, with 6 bases between. The CDR3 reads CARSPGYTF. CDR3 sequence (DNA): TGTGCCAGGAGCCCTGGCTACACCTTC.

Points on this clonotype: Since a much larger clone is just one base distant, this may be a read error. The rearrangement links TRBV6-5 to TRBJ1-1, with a weak D call TRBD1 (5 bases). CDR3 length: 16 residues. CDR1 MNHEY and CDR2 SVGAGI come from the germline V gene. CDR3 sequence (DNA): TGTGCCATCAGTTACATCGGAGCTCTGGGGGACACTGAAGCTTTCTTT. Protein product: CAISYIGALGDTEAFF.